Detailed here is one T cell receptor beta chain. The sample comes from a study of blood T cell repertoires in COVID-19. Sequencing used immunoSEQ multiplex PCR; TCRdb keeps in-frame clones, though not all of them. The repertoire holds under 150,000 clones, with almost 80% as singletons. Germline V lookup: CDR1 LNHDA, CDR2 SQIVND (reference sequence). The V gene lost 6 bases and the J gene lost 0 bases, with 15 bases spanning the gap. This CDR3 has 16 residues. The chain is built from TRBV19 and TRBJ1-5; tentatively, D is TRBD1 (5 bases). The source is a woman between 45 and 60 years old who had recovered from COVID-19. The sample was PBMCs or T cells enriched from blood (not recorded which). CDR3 protein: CASRPIPGYSNQPQHF. The CDR3 nucleotides read TGTGCCAGTAGACCCATTCCAGGGTATAGCAATCAGCCCCAGCATTTT.